Presented here are 18 T cell receptor beta chains from one specimen sequenced in a study of OX40 agonist ivuxolimab in advanced cancers. The method was immunoSEQ multiplex PCR; TCRdb's version includes in-frame clones alone and lacks a portion of them. The sample holds some 22,000 clones, around two thirds seen once. The sequencing here drew on CD4+ or CD8+ T cells sorted from blood, taken in a trial of the OX40 agonist ivuxolimab. These receptors came from an adult with an advanced solid tumor such as melanoma, head and neck, liver or kidney cancer.

The chain has TRBV9 and TRBJ2-3; TRBD2 matches 10 bases. V shed 2 bases and J 4 bases; nucleotides not matched to a gene: 4. This CDR3 comprises 15 residues. Germline CDR1 reads SGDLS; CDR2 reads YYNGEE. This CDR3 is CASSVASGGSDTQYF. As DNA, the CDR3 is TGTGCCAGCAGCGTCGCTAGCGGGGGATCAGATACGCAGTATTTT.

This clone was recorded a few times. The rearrangement uses TRBV9 and TRBJ2-1; tentatively, D is TRBD1 (5 bases). The length of the CDR3 is 13 residues. Germline CDR1 SGDLS, CDR2 YYNGEE. Trimming left V 3 bases short and J 9 bases short, with 13 bases between. The CDR3 bases are TGTGCCAGCAGCGCCGGACATGGCCGTGAGCAGTTCTTC. This encodes CASSAGHGREQFF.

The chain links TRBV9 to TRBJ2-2; no reliable D call. Deletions cut 3 bases from V and 0 bases from J, with 18 bases between. This CDR3 is built from 18 residues. The germline V gene has CDR1 SGDLS and CDR2 YYNGEE. The CDR3 here is CASSGNLKAPSNTGELFF. CDR3 in DNA: TGTGCCAGCAGCGGAAACCTTAAAGCCCCCTCGAACACCGGGGAGCTGTTTTTT.

The rearrangement joins TRBV28 to TRBJ2-7; D call uncertain. Germline CDR1 reads MDHEN; CDR2 reads SYDVKM. The CDR3 length is 11 residues. V was cut by 5 bases and J by 6 bases, with 8 bases left in between. The CDR3 sequence: CASSPPGEQYF. DNA of the CDR3: TGTGCCAGCAGTCCCCCAGGCGAGCAGTACTTC.

The chain joins TRBV7-9 to TRBJ2-2, with D possibly TRBD1 on 5 matching bases. Trimming removed 4 bases at V and 1 base at J, with 10 bases between. The germline V gene has CDR1 SEHNR and CDR2 FQNEAQ (reference sequence). This CDR3 spans 15 amino acids. CDR3 region: CASSSLRGNTGELFF. CDR3 in DNA: TGTGCCAGCAGCTCCCTTAGGGGGAACACCGGGGAGCTGTTTTTT.

The chain links TRBV11-1 to TRBJ2-5; 9 bases are shared with TRBD1. The length of the CDR3 is 15 residues. Germline-derived CDR1 and CDR2 are SGHAT and FQDESV (reference sequence). Unmatched junction bases numbered 6, after V lost 4 bases and J lost 3 bases. The CDR3: CASSSTGGGEETQYF. Written as DNA, the CDR3 is TGTGCCAGCAGCTCGACAGGGGGAGGTGAAGAGACCCAGTACTTC.

The CDR3 region has the DNA TGTGCCAGCAGTTCCGGGACAGGTCTCCACTACAATGAGCAGTTCTTC. It yields the protein CASSSGTGLHYNEQFF. This chain connects TRBV6-5 to TRBJ2-1, with 8 bases aligning to TRBD1. The V segment lost 4 bases and the J segment 3 bases; nucleotides outside the gene matches: 8. CDR1 MNHEY and CDR2 SVGAGI come from the germline V gene. This CDR3 is built from 16 residues.

This clone appeared a few times. V and J are TRBV6-5 and TRBJ2-5; TRBD1 matches at 8 bases. CDR3 length: 15 amino acids. With V trimmed by 2 bases and J by 1 base, 3 bases remained unmatched. Germline lookup yields CDR1 MNHEY and CDR2 SVGAGI. CDR3 nucleotides: TGTGCCAGCAGTTACGCCAGGGGGCCCCAAGAGACCCAGTACTTC. As protein: CASSYARGPQETQYF.

This clone counts as medium-sized. This rearrangement joins TRBV11-2 to TRBJ1-1, with D unclear. The germline CDR1 and CDR2 sequences are SGHAT and FQNNGV. The CDR3 extends over 13 amino acids. V was pared by 5 bases and J by 4 bases, with 11 bases between. The CDR3 nucleotides are TGTGCCAGCAGCCTGGGAGTGGGCACTGAAGCTTTCTTT. It specifies CASSLGVGTEAFF. Together with reference TRBV11-2 and TRBJ1-1, the CDR3 gives the full variable domain: EAGVAQSPRYKIIEKRQSVAFWCNPISGHATLYWYQQILGQGPKLLIQFQNNGVVDDSQLPKDRFSAERLKGVDSTLKIQPAKLEDSAVYLCASSLGVGTEAFFGQGTRLTVV.

The chain uses TRBV5-1 and TRBJ1-1, with unresolved D. The V gene's germline CDR1 is SGHRS and CDR2 YFSETQ. V was pared by 0 bases and J by 2 bases, with 5 bases between. CDR3 length: 13 residues. The CDR3 protein is CASSLALNTEAFF. The CDR3 DNA sequence: TGCGCCAGCAGCTTGGCCCTAAACACTGAAGCTTTCTTT.

This chain joins TRBV6-4 and TRBJ1-1; no firm D call. V lost 5 bases and J lost 2, with 9 bases in between. The CDR3 length is 13 residues. Germline V lookup: CDR1 MRHNA, CDR2 SNTAGT. The CDR3 DNA reads as TGTGCCAGCAGTTACGCGGATAACACTGAAGCTTTCTTT. As protein: CASSYADNTEAFF.

This clone was seen only once. The V call is TRBV9, the J call TRBJ1-1; 10 bases align to TRBD1. The CDR3 contains 20 residues. Germline V gives CDR1 SGDLS, CDR2 YYNGEE. The V segment lost 0 bases and the J segment 2 bases; nucleotides outside the gene matches: 16. CDR3 in amino acids: CASSVALLGARTGGNTEAFF. The CDR3 DNA follows: TGTGCCAGCAGCGTAGCTTTGTTGGGGGCCCGGACAGGGGGTAACACTGAAGCTTTCTTT.

The CDR3, as DNA: TGTGCCAGCAGCTCCGTTAGGACCTCCCGCAATGAGCAGTTCTTC. Residues: CASSSVRTSRNEQFF. This chain uses TRBV7-8 with TRBJ2-1; D is unresolved. Per germline, CDR1 SGHVS and CDR2 FQNEAQ. The CDR3 runs to 15 residues. The V and J ends lost 4 bases and 6 bases respectively, with 16 bases between them.

This clone was observed a single time. V gene TRBV9 combines with J gene TRBJ1-1, with a weak D call TRBD1 (6 bases). The germline V gene has CDR1 SGDLS and CDR2 YYNGEE. The ends were cut back, 0 bases at V and 5 bases at J, with 11 bases in the middle. The CDR3 length is 14 residues. The CDR3 region has the DNA TGTGCCAGCAGCGTAGGTACAGGGCGGACTGAAGCTTTCTTT. Its translation is CASSVGTGRTEAFF.

V usage is TRBV6-6 and J usage is TRBJ2-7; a weak D match, TRBD2 (7 bases). V was trimmed by 4 bases and J by 4 bases, leaving 17 bases between them. Germline V gives CDR1 MNHNY, CDR2 SVGAGI (reference sequence). The CDR3 is 15 residues long. The CDR3 protein is CASSSGWGGQYEQYF. The CDR3, as DNA: TGTGCCAGCAGTTCGGGGTGGGGGGGCCAATACGAGCAGTACTTC.

CDR3 loop: CASSEKSRAAKSSYEQYF. CDR3 nucleotides: TGTGCCAGCAGTGAAAAGTCGCGGGCAGCAAAAAGCTCCTACGAGCAGTACTTC. The rearrangement joins TRBV6-1 to TRBJ2-7; D is perhaps TRBD2 (5 bases). Germline loops: CDR1 MNHNS, CDR2 SASEGT. CDR3 length: 18 amino acids. Trimming stripped 2 bases from V and 0 bases from J, with 20 bases between.

CDR3 coding DNA: TGTGCCAGCAGCTTAGCCACCGGGACAGGGGTCTACGAGCAGTACTTC. Residues: CASSLATGTGVYEQYF. This sequence joins TRBV13 and TRBJ2-7, with 10 bases matching TRBD1. The CDR3 has 16 residues. V shed 1 base, J shed 3 bases, and the junction held 6 bases outside the gene matches. Germline V gene lookup returns CDR1 PRHDT and CDR2 FYEKMQ (reference sequence).

V and J are TRBV25-1 and TRBJ2-3, with 7 bases fitting TRBD2. Germline trimming cut 2 bases from V and 0 bases from J; bases unmatched to any gene: 11. The CDR3 totals 18 residues. Germline CDR1 is MGHDK and CDR2 is SYGVNS. DNA of the CDR3: TGTGCCAGCAGTGAACCTTACGAGGCGGGGGAAAGCACAGATACGCAGTATTTT. Translated, it gives CASSEPYEAGESTDTQYF.